These 26 T cell receptor beta chains originate from one sample sequenced in a study of blood T cell repertoires in COVID-19. Method: immunoSEQ multiplex PCR; TCRdb's copy keeps in-frame clones and lacks some. Of 110,000 or so clones in the sample, around 74% were seen once. The sample taken for sequencing was peripheral blood. Receptors were obtained from a woman in her seventies with acute or convalescent COVID-19.

The chain carries TRBV15 and TRBJ2-3; D is unclear. CDR1 and CDR2 (germline): LNHNV, YYDKDF (reference sequence). The CDR3 runs to 13 residues. The germline V and J ends were trimmed by 0 bases and 6 bases, with 7 bases remaining between them. The CDR3 DNA reads as TGTGCCACCAGCAGAGATCCCCGGGATACGCAGTATTTT. Translating gives CATSRDPRDTQYF.

The rearrangement uses TRBV30 and TRBJ2-3; 7 nucleotides line up with TRBD2. After removal of 5 bases from V and 5 bases from J, the junction contained 13 bases not matched to a gene. The germline gives CDR1 GTSNPN, CDR2 SVGIG (reference sequence). The length of the CDR3 is 15 residues. The CDR3 region has the DNA TGTGCCTGGGGATCCGGCGGGGGACCAAAAGATACGCAGTATTTT. This translates into CAWGSGGGPKDTQYF.

Note on this clone: Other DNA sequences in this specimen translate into the identical CDR3. This chain connects TRBV19 to TRBJ1-4, with TRBD1 identical over 7 bases. The CDR3 length is 15 residues. Germline lookup yields CDR1 LNHDA and CDR2 SQIVND (reference sequence). V gave up 7 bases and J gave up 0 bases; unmatched junction bases: 5. The CDR3 is CASTVTGATNEKLFF. In DNA form, the CDR3 reads TGTGCCAGTACTGTCACAGGGGCAACTAATGAAAAACTGTTTTTT. Drawing the rest from reference TRBV19 and TRBJ1-4, the complete variable domain is DGGITQSPKYLFRKEGQNVTLSCEQNLNHDAMYWYRQDPGQGLRLIYYSQIVNDFQKGDIAEGYSVSREKKESFPLTVTSAQKNPTAFYLCASTVTGATNEKLFFGSGTQLSVL.

The chain employs TRBV25-1 and TRBJ1-4, with a weak D call TRBD1 (5 bases). The CDR3 has 14 amino acids. Germline lookup yields CDR1 MGHDK and CDR2 SYGVNS. Trimming pared 6 bases from V and 8 bases from J, leaving 16 bases between. The CDR3 nucleotides read TGTGCCAGCAGCCTTAGTTCGGGGGAAGAAAAACTGTTTTTT. Residues: CASSLSSGEEKLFF.

CDR3 DNA sequence: TGTGCCATCAGTGAGGGGGACAGGATAGGAGGCGGCTACACCTTC. This gives the protein CAISEGDRIGGGYTF. V gene TRBV10-3 combines with J gene TRBJ1-2, with 8 nucleotides matching TRBD1. The V segment lost 2 bases and the J segment 8 bases; nucleotides outside the gene matches: 10. Germline CDR1 and CDR2: ENHRY and SYGVKD. The CDR3 runs to 15 residues.

In its sample, this clone was seen a few times. The V and J genes are TRBV5-1 and TRBJ1-1; no firm D call. This CDR3 contains 15 residues. Germline V CDR1 and CDR2: SGHRS, YFSETQ. Trimming left V 0 bases short and J 3 bases short, with 12 bases between. The CDR3: CASSLGPTGDTEAFF. The CDR3 DNA is TGCGCCAGCAGCTTGGGGCCAACCGGGGACACTGAAGCTTTCTTT.

The chain couples TRBV10-1 to TRBJ2-5; 7 bases are shared with TRBD2. Trimming removed 2 bases from V and 3 bases from J; junction bases left unmatched: 6. This CDR3 spans 15 amino acids. Germline CDR1 is WNHNN and CDR2 is SYGVQD (reference sequence). The CDR3 region is CASSESLAEKETQYF. CDR3 sequence (DNA): TGCGCCAGCAGTGAGAGCCTAGCGGAGAAAGAGACCCAGTACTTC.

Comment on this clone: Other DNA sequences within the sample encode an identical CDR3. This chain uses TRBV7-6 with TRBJ1-1; a possible D gene is TRBD1 (6 bases). CDR3 length: 13 residues. With 3 bases removed from V and 1 base from J, the gap between germline ends came to 6 bases. The germline V gene encodes CDR1 SGHVS and CDR2 FNYEAQ. The CDR3, as DNA: TGTGCCAGCAGCTTGGACAGGAACACTGAAGCTTTCTTT. Protein product: CASSLDRNTEAFF.

This clone was seen only once. The genes are TRBV29-1 and TRBJ2-1; 9 nucleotides align to TRBD1. Trimming cost V 6 bases and J 5 bases; bases outside gene matches: 5. There are 13 residues in the CDR3. Germline CDR1 and CDR2: SQVTM and ANQGSEA. The CDR3 DNA sequence: TGCAGCGTCGCCCGGGACAGGGACAATGAGCAGTTCTTC. Amino acids: CSVARDRDNEQFF.

This rearrangement joins TRBV30 to TRBJ1-1; 9 nucleotides match TRBD1. The germline gives CDR1 GTSNPN, CDR2 SVGIG (reference sequence). Unmatched junction bases numbered 7, after V lost 8 bases and J lost 6 bases. CDR3 length: 12 amino acids. The CDR3 nucleotides read TGTGCCGGGGGACAGGGCGAGGCTGAAGCTTTCTTT. Protein: CAGGQGEAEAFF.

This rearrangement joins TRBV19 to TRBJ2-2, with TRBD2 matching over 9 bases. The CDR3 runs to 16 residues. The germline V gene encodes CDR1 LNHDA and CDR2 SQIVND (reference sequence). V lost 7 bases to trimming and J lost 4 bases; unmatched junction nucleotides: 10. The CDR3 region has the DNA TGTGCCAGTACCACACCTCTAGCGGGGAGCACCGGGGAGCTGTTTTTT. Translated: CASTTPLAGSTGELFF.

A word on this clone: Additional DNA sequences in this sample encode the identical CDR3. The chain is built from TRBV29-1 and TRBJ1-3, with TRBD1 as a possible D gene (6 bases). The CDR3 sequence is 11 residues long. From germline, CDR1 is SQVTM and CDR2 ANQGSEA. V was clipped by 6 bases and J by 4 bases, with 7 bases between them. CDR3 loop: CSVRGGNTIYF. The CDR3 nucleotides read TGCAGCGTCAGGGGAGGAAACACCATATATTTT.

The V gene is TRBV2, the J gene TRBJ1-6; a possible D gene is TRBD1 (6 bases). In germline, CDR1 is SNHLY, CDR2 FYNNEI. This CDR3 has 14 residues. Trimming stripped 7 bases from V and 9 bases from J, with 16 bases between. The CDR3 sequence is CASTSLQGISPLHF. CDR3 coding DNA: TGTGCCAGCACCAGCCTCCAGGGGATTTCACCCCTCCACTTT.

The V and J genes are TRBV29-1 and TRBJ2-5; 8 bases line up with TRBD2. Losses at the gene ends were 3 bases for V and 4 bases for J; bases not matched to a gene: 10. Germline V gene sequence: CDR1 SQVTM, CDR2 ANQGSEA. The CDR3 consists of 15 residues. The CDR3 nucleotides are TGCAGCGTTGAGTCGGGGCGGGGGGCTCTAGAGACCCAGTACTTC. Its translation is CSVESGRGALETQYF. Full variable domain (outside the CDR3, taken from reference TRBV29-1 and TRBJ2-5): SAVISQKPSRDICQRGTSLTIQCQVDSQVTMMFWYRQQPGQSLTLIATANQGSEATYESGFVIDKFPISRPNLTFSTLTVSNMSPEDSSIYLCSVESGRGALETQYFGPGTRLLVL.

Only a few counts were recorded for this clone. The rearrangement uses TRBV19 and TRBJ1-4, with 12 bases aligning to TRBD1. The CDR3 is 15 amino acids. V lost 4 bases and J lost 8; bases outside the gene matches: 5. CDR1 LNHDA and CDR2 SQIVND come from the germline V gene (reference sequence). The CDR3 region is CASSNRDRGLEKLFF. The CDR3 DNA is TGTGCCAGTAGTAACCGGGACAGGGGGCTCGAAAAACTGTTTTTT.

The chain couples TRBV10-2 to TRBJ2-1, with a weak D call TRBD1 (6 bases). The length of the CDR3 is 13 residues. Germline V lookup: CDR1 WSHSY, CDR2 SAAADI. The germline V and J ends were trimmed by 5 bases and 8 bases, with 13 bases remaining between them. The CDR3, as DNA: TGCGCCAGCAGTAGGTCAGGGGTGGATGAGCAGTTCTTC. Translated, it gives CASSRSGVDEQFF.

Here the CDR3 reads CASSFGAGGPNTGELFF. CDR3 nucleotides: TGCGCCAGCAGCTTTGGAGCGGGGGGACCGAACACCGGGGAGCTGTTTTTT. The V and J genes are TRBV5-1 and TRBJ2-2, with TRBD2 matching 9 bases. With V trimmed by 2 bases and J by 0 bases, 5 bases remained unmatched. This CDR3 has 17 amino acids. The germline CDR1 and CDR2 sequences are SGHRS and YFSETQ. The complete variable domain, with remaining parts taken from reference TRBV5-1 and TRBJ2-2, reads KAGVTQTPRYLIKTRGQQVTLSCSPISGHRSVSWYQQTPGQGLQFLFEYFSETQRNKGNFPGRFSGRQFSNSRSEMNVSTLELGDSALYLCASSFGAGGPNTGELFFGEGSRLTVL.

V and J are TRBV4-1 and TRBJ2-1; D is possibly TRBD2 (5 bases). Germline CDR1 and CDR2: MGHRA and YSYEKL. This CDR3 has 17 amino acids. Trimming took off 0 bases at V and 2 bases at J, with 14 bases between the two ends. Here the CDR3 reads CASSQEQWRLTYNEQFF. The CDR3 DNA reads as TGCGCCAGCAGCCAAGAACAATGGAGGCTAACCTACAATGAGCAGTTCTTC.

This chain connects TRBV6-5 to TRBJ2-3; maybe TRBD2 (6 bases). This CDR3 comprises 15 residues. CDR1 MNHEY and CDR2 SVGAGI come from the germline V gene. Trimming took off 6 bases at V and 2 bases at J, with 15 bases between the two ends. The CDR3 spells CASRSGEFATDTQYF. The CDR3 DNA reads TGTGCCAGCAGATCGGGAGAATTTGCCACAGATACGCAGTATTTT.

Note on this clone: A read error may produce the germline difference seen at one junction end. The rearrangement joins TRBV18 to TRBJ1-5, with a tentative D call TRBD1 (5 bases). The V gene's germline CDR1 is KGHSH and CDR2 LQKENI. This CDR3 region has 15 residues. CDR3 loop: CATSGQGYSNQPQHF. For the CDR3, the DNA is TGTGCCACCTCAGGCCAGGGCTATAGCAATCAGCCCCAGCATTTT.

The genes are TRBV30 and TRBJ2-1, with D tentatively TRBD1 (5 bases). Trimming left V 1 base short and J 4 bases short, with 8 bases between. Germline V gives CDR1 GTSNPN, CDR2 SVGIG (reference sequence). This CDR3 contains 13 residues. The CDR3 spells CAWSEGDYNEQFF. The DNA of the CDR3 is TGTGCCTGGAGTGAAGGGGATTACAATGAGCAGTTCTTC. Together with reference TRBV30 and TRBJ2-1, the CDR3 gives the full variable domain: SQTIHQWPATLVQPVGSPLSLECTVEGTSNPNLYWYRQAAGRGLQLLFYSVGIGQISSEVPQNLSASRPQDRQFILSSKKLLLSDSGFYLCAWSEGDYNEQFFGPGTRLTVL.

This clone was seen many times. V usage is TRBV19 and J usage is TRBJ1-1; unclear D gene. Germline CDR1 is LNHDA and CDR2 is SQIVND (reference sequence). V was clipped by 2 bases and J by 1 base, with 8 bases between them. The CDR3 is 14 residues long. DNA for the CDR3: TGTGCCAGTAGTATACGGGGTCAGAACACTGAAGCTTTCTTT. Its protein product is CASSIRGQNTEAFF.

This clone was seen once. The chain recombines TRBV24-1 with TRBJ2-7; 7 bases are shared with TRBD2. CDR3 size: 12 residues. The ends lost 5 bases at V and 3 bases at J; junction bases unmatched: 0. CDR1 and CDR2 (germline): KGHDR, SFDVKD. For the CDR3, the DNA is TGTGCCACCAGTGCGGGGGGCTACGAGCAGTACTTC. Translation: CATSAGGYEQYF.

The chain links TRBV7-7 to TRBJ2-3; weak D call: TRBD1 (6 bases). Germline V gives CDR1 SSHAT, CDR2 FNYEAQ (reference sequence). V lost 5 bases to trimming and J lost 9 bases, with 15 bases between them. This CDR3 has 13 residues. The CDR3, as DNA: TGTGCCAGCAGCCCCCTCCGGGACATAACGCAGTATTTT. It is translated as CASSPLRDITQYF.

The rearrangement joins TRBV7-7 to TRBJ1-4; D gene uncertain. V shed 4 bases and J shed 5 bases, with 8 bases lying between them. Germline values: CDR1 SSHAT, CDR2 FNYEAQ (reference sequence). The CDR3 extends over 13 amino acids. CDR3: CASSWAVNEKLFF. The CDR3 DNA is TGTGCCAGCAGCTGGGCTGTGAATGAAAAACTGTTTTTT.

The chain carries TRBV6-5 and TRBJ1-6, with TRBD1 as a possible D gene (5 bases). Per the germline V gene, CDR1 is MNHEY and CDR2 is SVGAGI. This CDR3 contains 14 residues. With 5 bases removed from V and 8 bases from J, the gap between germline ends came to 13 bases. This chain's CDR3 is CASSTGREYSPLHF. In DNA, the CDR3 is TGTGCCAGCAGTACCGGCAGGGAATATTCACCCCTCCACTTT.